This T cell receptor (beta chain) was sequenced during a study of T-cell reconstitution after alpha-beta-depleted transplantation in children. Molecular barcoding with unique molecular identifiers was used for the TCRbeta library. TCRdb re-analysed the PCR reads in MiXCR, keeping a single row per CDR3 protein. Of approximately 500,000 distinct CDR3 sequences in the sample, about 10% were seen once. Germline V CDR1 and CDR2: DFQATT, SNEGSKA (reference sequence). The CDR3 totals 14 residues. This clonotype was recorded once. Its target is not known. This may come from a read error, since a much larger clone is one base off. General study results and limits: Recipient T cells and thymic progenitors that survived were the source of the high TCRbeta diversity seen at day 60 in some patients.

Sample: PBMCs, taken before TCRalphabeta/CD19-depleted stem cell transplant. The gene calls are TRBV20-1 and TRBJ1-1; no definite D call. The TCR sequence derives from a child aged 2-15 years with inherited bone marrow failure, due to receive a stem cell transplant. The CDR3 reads CSAKRTDPNAEAFF. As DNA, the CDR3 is TGCAGTGCTAAACGGACTGACCCGAACGCTGAAGCTTTCTTT.